The present T cell receptor (beta chain) was sequenced within a study of shared clonotypes between healthy human individuals (dated by TCRdb to the early 2020s). In terms of the full investigation: The cohort included a few men and a couple of women between 18 and 49 years of age. For each donor, three plates each were used for CD4 naive and CD4 memory, two plates were used for CD8 naive, and one plate was used for CD8 memory. The study deeply sequenced blood TCR repertoires of several healthy adults to estimate repertoire size and the extent of clonotype sharing between individuals. Different laboratories and diverse techniques were used to prepare libraries and sequence TCR repertoires, to increase sequencing depth and limit assay-specific biases. Each donor's leukapheresis produced roughly between roughly 0.94 and 9.5 billion PBMCs.

CDR1 and CDR2 are drawn from the germline V gene: SGHRS, YFSETQ. The CDR3 runs 19 amino acids, cysteine and phenylalanine included. Only the CDR3 DNA stays, 57 bases, in frame from base 1. Germline trimming amounts to 4 bases on V and 3 bases on J, with 13 as the count of junction bases outside the gene matches. As concerns this clone: Its specific antigen is unknown. Base quality data are lacking; no much larger clone is found one base away.

CD8 naive samples were obtained by positive selection for CCR7 among CD45RO-negative cells, yielding a CD45RA+CCR7+ population from which TemRA cells were excluded. The donors were healthy, HIV-negative adults who had no recently reported acute infections or vaccinations. Every donor was a Caucasian adult living in Nashville, Tennessee, USA. After blood collection by leukapheresis, PBMCs were isolated using Ficoll-Histopaque density gradient centrifugation and then cryopreserved in the vapor phase of liquid nitrogen. Analytical flow cytometry was used to check the purity and quantity of each magnetically sorted T cell population. Genomic DNA was isolated from each sorted fraction and quantified by UV absorbance on a Nanodrop 2000c. The paper as a whole reports these results and caveats: Sampling was limited to blood, and TCR repertoires in tissue likely differ from TCR repertoires in blood. Compared with non-shared clonotypes, clonotypes shared by all four sorted-subset donors had higher generation probabilities. Based on pairwise subsampling, the degree of clonotype sharing among donors was expected to be affected by sequencing depth. Incomplete sequencing was indicated by rarefaction of sorted-subset datasets, despite the large sequencing depth. Across a handful of donors, approximately 5% of naive CD4, approximately 3.5% of naive CD8, roughly 2.2% of memory CD4, and roughly 0.41% of memory CD8 clonotypes were shared. Larger estimated clonotype richness was generally found for naive subsets than for memory subsets. The genetic and exposure-history diversity represented was limited by the small number of donors.

TCR CDR3 regions were amplified from genomic DNA by multiplex PCR using the deep immunoSEQ assay. Extracted genomic DNA from each cell subset was distributed evenly across all wells of several immunoSEQ 96-well plates, and each plate was treated as a replicate. Each replicate PCR for sorted subsets received approximately 220 ng genomic DNA, equal to some 32,000 T cell genomes. Purified libraries were quantified with a Qubit 3.0 fluorometer, sized on a Bioanalyzer 2100, and re-quantified with the KAPA Library Quantification kit. A separate single-read 150-cycle Illumina NextSeq 550 flow cell was used to sequence each immunoSEQ 96-well plate. The source study handled its data this way. Because the immunoSEQ output included only junctional sequences and no quality scores, the filtering could not be the same as the filtering used for full-length reads. To assign V/J genes and CDR3, sequences were annotated using PyIR, a Python wrapper for IgBLAST v1.9, with IMGT germline references. Any read was removed if the V/J assignment was weak (E-value above 1e-6), the CDR3 was missing, or the read contained stop codons, out-of-frame junctions, or ambiguous translated residues. V3J clonotypes were defined by identical inferred V gene, J gene, and CDR3 amino acid sequence. To compute the percentage overlap between repertoires, the number of shared unique clonotypes was divided by the size of the smaller repertoire. RTK rarefaction, the Chao1 estimator, and Recon v2.1 estimates of unobserved clonotypes were used to assess repertoire richness. For all TCRbeta clonotypes obtained by the gDNA method from a handful of donors, generation probabilities were computed with OLGA. The table comes from immuneACCESS by way of TCRdb, which keeps in-frame sequences with V and J called. Part of the clones is missing from these tables; in studies checked, under half for an unresolved V gene and the rest for unknown reasons. From that table come the V and J calls and clone size; the DNA was used to work out D and trimming. This sample holds some 2.1 million clones; over 85% were observed only once. The ten largest account for about 1.1% of the sample.

Material for sequencing was naive CD8+ T cells sorted from blood. Reading the label with the study, this specimen's cell subset or site is: CD45RA+CCR7+. Recombination linked TRBV5-1 to TRBJ2-2; 12 bases in the middle match TRBD2. The clonotype originates from a man between 18 and 35 years old in good health. The CDR3: CASSIILAGGTFDTGELFF. The sequenced DNA is TGCGCCAGCAGCATAATACTAGCGGGGGGTACCTTCGACACCGGGGAGCTGTTTTTT.